This T cell receptor (beta chain) was observed in a study of breast tumors, draining lymph nodes, adjacent tissues. Study outcomes and limitations: Tumor TCR diversity was below lymph nodes but above nontumor tissue. The data were judged consistent with most tumor T cells coming from lymph node and expanding in tumor. The lymph node origin of tumor T cells was framed as consistent with a hypothesis, not demonstrated. Luminal-like breast cancer showed significantly greater tumor-nontumor repertoire similarity than basal-like breast cancer did.

In its sample, this clonotype was seen many times. Its specificity is unknown. Germline V gene lookup returns CDR1 SGHNT and CDR2 YYREEE (reference sequence). The CDR3 loop spans 14 amino acids. With V trimmed by 3 bases and J by 2 bases, 2 bases remained unmatched. Samples came from axillary lymph nodes draining the breast cancer. TCRdb ran MiXCR on the multiplex PCR reads and lists one entry per CDR3 protein. Among roughly 100,000 distinct CDR3 sequences listed, roughly 33% were seen once. The V call is TRBV5-4, the J call TRBJ2-5; 9 nucleotides match TRBD1. This sequence was found in a female donor with breast cancer. Some clones in this sample may be carry-over from other donors' samples. The sample comprised axillary lymph node tissue. The CDR3 nucleotides are TGTGCCAGCAGCTCTGGACAGGGGCAAGAGACCCAGTACTTC. Amino acids: CASSSGQGQETQYF.